These 7 T cell receptor beta chains were sequenced from one sample in a study of persistence of HIV-infected CD4 T cells. Nonspecific anti-CD3/anti-CD28 bead stimulation represents the broad CD4+ T cell repertoire. Sorting selected CD4+ T cells upregulating both CD40 ligand and CD69. Sequencing used immunoSEQ version 4 in survey mode. Clones were sequenced by immunoSEQ multiplex PCR, and TCRdb holds only the in-frame ones, with some missing. Of roughly 41,000 clones in the sample, over 80% are singletons; the top ten hold approximately 1.3%. No antigen is known for these receptors. Specimen: CD4+ T cells sorted from PBMCs after approximately 19-hour stimulation, collected from a patient who received antiretroviral therapy. The receptors derive from an adult man with HIV who was CMV-seropositive.

This clone was seen a handful of times. The CDR3 reads CATSRGINQPQHF. The CDR3 bases are TGTGCCACCAGTCGGGGGATCAATCAGCCCCAGCATTTT. The gene calls are TRBV24-1 and TRBJ1-5, with D possibly TRBD1 on 5 matching bases. Between the trimmed V and J ends, which lost 6 bases and 3 bases, there was a span of 8 bases. CDR3 size: 13 residues. Germline V lookup: CDR1 KGHDR, CDR2 SFDVKD.

This chain joins TRBV2 and TRBJ2-7; weak D call: TRBD2 (6 bases). V lost 3 bases and J 4 bases, leaving 7 bases between the germline ends. Germline CDR1 and CDR2: SNHLY and FYNNEI. The CDR3 totals 12 residues. In nucleotides, the CDR3 is TGTGCCAGCAGTGAGGAGGGTTACGAGCAGTACTTC. Residues: CASSEEGYEQYF.

The chain has TRBV7-2 and TRBJ1-6; D is unclear. The CDR3 runs 14 residues. Germline CDR1 is SGHTA and CDR2 is FQGNSA. Between the trimmed V and J ends, which lost 5 bases and 7 bases, there was a span of 12 bases. Here the CDR3 reads CASSPGSYNSPLHF. The CDR3, as DNA: TGTGCCAGCAGCCCTGGGTCATACAATTCACCCCTCCACTTT.

V gene TRBV19 combines with J gene TRBJ1-4; perhaps TRBD1 as D (6 bases). The V end was cut by 4 bases, the J end by 2 bases, with 11 bases between. The CDR3 extends over 15 amino acids. Germline V gene lookup returns CDR1 LNHDA and CDR2 SQIVND (reference sequence). The CDR3 here is CASSRWTETNEKLFF. Here the CDR3 DNA reads TGTGCCAGTAGTAGATGGACAGAGACTAATGAAAAACTGTTTTTT.

The CDR3 protein is CASSLRGAREQFF. CDR3 sequence (DNA): TGTGCCAGCAGCCTCCGGGGGGCACGTGAGCAGTTCTTC. The V call is TRBV3-1 (or the pseudogene TRBV3-2), the J call TRBJ2-1; tentatively, D is TRBD2 (7 bases). This CDR3 is 13 amino acids long. V lost 4 bases, J lost 9 bases, and 13 bases lay in between. The V gene's germline CDR1 is LGHDT and CDR2 YNNKEL (reference sequence).

The chain joins TRBV29-1 to TRBJ1-5, with TRBD1 identical over 7 bases. V dropped 7 bases and J dropped 3; count of bases not matched to a gene: 9. The CDR3 is 14 amino acids. From germline, CDR1 is SQVTM and CDR2 ANQGSEA. The CDR3 sequence is CSASGDRDNQPQHF. The DNA of the CDR3 is TGCAGCGCTTCCGGAGACAGGGACAATCAGCCCCAGCATTTT. The whole variable domain, remainder taken from reference TRBV29-1 and TRBJ1-5, is SAVISQKPSRDICQRGTSLTIQCQVDSQVTMMFWYRQQPGQSLTLIATANQGSEATYESGFVIDKFPISRPNLTFSTLTVSNMSPEDSSIYLCSASGDRDNQPQHFGDGTRLSIL.

The V and J genes are TRBV10-3 and TRBJ2-1, with 8 nucleotides matching TRBD1. This CDR3 has 14 amino acids. Per germline, CDR1 ENHRY and CDR2 SYGVKD. CDR3 in DNA: TGTGCATCCCAGGGGGCCGGTTCATACAATGAGCAGTTCTTC. Its translation: CASQGAGSYNEQFF.